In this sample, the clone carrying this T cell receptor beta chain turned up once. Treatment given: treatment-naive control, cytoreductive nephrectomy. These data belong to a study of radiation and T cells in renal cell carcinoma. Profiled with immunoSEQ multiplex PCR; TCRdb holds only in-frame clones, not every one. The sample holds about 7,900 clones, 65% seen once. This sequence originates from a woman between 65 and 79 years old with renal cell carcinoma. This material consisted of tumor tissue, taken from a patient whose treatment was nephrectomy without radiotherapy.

The CDR3 spells CAWSEDFSNTGELFF. DNA for the CDR3: TGTGCCTGGAGTGAAGACTTCTCGAACACCGGGGAGCTGTTTTTT. The chain has TRBV30 and TRBJ2-2, with unresolved D. Per the germline V gene, CDR1 is GTSNPN and CDR2 is SVGIG (reference sequence). The CDR3 extends over 15 amino acids. Trimming removed 1 base from V and 0 bases from J, with 9 bases in between.